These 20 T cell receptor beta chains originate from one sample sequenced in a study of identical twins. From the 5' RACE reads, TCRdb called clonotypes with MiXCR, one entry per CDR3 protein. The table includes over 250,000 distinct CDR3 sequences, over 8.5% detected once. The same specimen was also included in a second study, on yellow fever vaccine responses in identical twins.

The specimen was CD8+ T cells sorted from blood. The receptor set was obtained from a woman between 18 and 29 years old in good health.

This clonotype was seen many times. CDR3 protein: CASSYGGGQPQHF. The CDR3 coding sequence is TGTGCCAGCAGTTACGGGGGGGGTCAGCCCCAGCATTTT. The chain is built from TRBV6-2 or TRBV6-3 and TRBJ1-5, with D possibly matching TRBD1 (5 bases). This CDR3 is built from 13 residues. Germline values: CDR1 MNHEY, CDR2 SVGEGT. Trimming shortened V by 2 bases and J by 6 bases, and 8 bases separated the two germline ends.

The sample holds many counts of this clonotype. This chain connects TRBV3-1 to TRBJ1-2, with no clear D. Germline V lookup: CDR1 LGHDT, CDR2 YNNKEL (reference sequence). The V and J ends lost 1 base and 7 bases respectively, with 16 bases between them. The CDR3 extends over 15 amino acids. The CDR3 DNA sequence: TGTGCCAGCAGCCAAGGGGCAGGCCCTGATGCTGGCTACACCTTC. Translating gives CASSQGAGPDAGYTF.

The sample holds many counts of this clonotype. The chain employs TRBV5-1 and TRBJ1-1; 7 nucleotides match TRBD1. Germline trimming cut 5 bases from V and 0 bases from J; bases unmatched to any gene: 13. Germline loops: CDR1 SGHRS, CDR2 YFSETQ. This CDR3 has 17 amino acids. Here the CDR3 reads CASRQTTLGQLNTEAFF. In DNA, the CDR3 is TGCGCCAGCAGGCAGACTACGCTGGGACAGTTGAACACTGAAGCTTTCTTT. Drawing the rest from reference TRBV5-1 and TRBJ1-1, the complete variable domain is KAGVTQTPRYLIKTRGQQVTLSCSPISGHRSVSWYQQTPGQGLQFLFEYFSETQRNKGNFPGRFSGRQFSNSRSEMNVSTLELGDSALYLCASRQTTLGQLNTEAFFGQGTRLTVV.

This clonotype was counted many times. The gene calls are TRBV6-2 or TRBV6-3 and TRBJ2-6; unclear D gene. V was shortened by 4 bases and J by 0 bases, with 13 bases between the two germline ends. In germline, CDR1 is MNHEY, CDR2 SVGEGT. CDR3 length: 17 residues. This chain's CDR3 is CASSWTAWDSGANVLTF. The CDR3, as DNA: TGTGCCAGCAGTTGGACCGCGTGGGACTCTGGGGCCAACGTCCTGACTTTC.

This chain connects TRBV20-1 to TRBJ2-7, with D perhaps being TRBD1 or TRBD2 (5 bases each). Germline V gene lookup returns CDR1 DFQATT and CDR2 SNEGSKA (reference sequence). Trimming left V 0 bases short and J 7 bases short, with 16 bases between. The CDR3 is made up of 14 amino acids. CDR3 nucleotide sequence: TGCAGTGCTAGAGATAGGGACCGAGGATGGGAGCAGTACTTC. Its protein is CSARDRDRGWEQYF.

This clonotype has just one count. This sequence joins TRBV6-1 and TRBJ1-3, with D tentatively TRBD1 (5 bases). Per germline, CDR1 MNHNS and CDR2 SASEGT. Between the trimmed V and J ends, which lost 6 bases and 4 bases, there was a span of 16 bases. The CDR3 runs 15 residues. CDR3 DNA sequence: TGTGCCAGCAGAACCAGCTGGGACGGCGGAAACACCATATATTTT. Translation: CASRTSWDGGNTIYF.

Here the CDR3 DNA reads TGTGCCTGGAGTATAGCGGGAGGGTCCACCGGGGAGCTGTTTTTT. Protein product: CAWSIAGGSTGELFF. The chain employs TRBV30 and TRBJ2-2, with TRBD2 matching 11 bases. V lost 2 bases, J lost 4 bases, and 3 bases stayed unmatched. Germline V gene data show CDR1 as GTSNPN and CDR2 as SVGIG (reference sequence). This CDR3 has 15 residues. Full variable domain (outside the CDR3, taken from reference TRBV30 and TRBJ2-2): SQTIHQWPATLVQPVGSPLSLECTVEGTSNPNLYWYRQAAGRGLQLLFYSVGIGQISSEVPQNLSASRPQDRQFILSSKKLLLSDSGFYLCAWSIAGGSTGELFFGEGSRLTVL.

CDR3 coding DNA: TGTGCCAGCAGCTTGGGGGACAGGGGGTATACCGGGGAGCTGTTTTTT. Translating gives CASSLGDRGYTGELFF. This rearrangement joins TRBV5-5 to TRBJ2-2; TRBD1 matches at 11 bases. Germline loops: CDR1 SGHKS, CDR2 YYEKEE (reference sequence). The CDR3 loop spans 16 amino acids. V was pared by 0 bases and J by 5 bases, with 3 bases of the junction left unmatched.

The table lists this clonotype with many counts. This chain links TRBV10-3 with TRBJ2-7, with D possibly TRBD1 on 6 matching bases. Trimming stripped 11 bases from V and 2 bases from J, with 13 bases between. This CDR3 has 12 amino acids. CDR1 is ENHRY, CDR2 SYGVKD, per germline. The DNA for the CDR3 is TGTGCCTCCAGGGGCCTAGCCTACGAGCAGTACTTC. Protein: CASRGLAYEQYF.

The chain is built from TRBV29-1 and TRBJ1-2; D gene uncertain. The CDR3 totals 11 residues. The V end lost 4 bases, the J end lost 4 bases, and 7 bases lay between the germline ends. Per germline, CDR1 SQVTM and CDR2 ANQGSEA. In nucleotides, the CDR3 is TGCAGCGTTGTGGGGTTCTATGGCTACACCTTC. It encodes CSVVGFYGYTF.

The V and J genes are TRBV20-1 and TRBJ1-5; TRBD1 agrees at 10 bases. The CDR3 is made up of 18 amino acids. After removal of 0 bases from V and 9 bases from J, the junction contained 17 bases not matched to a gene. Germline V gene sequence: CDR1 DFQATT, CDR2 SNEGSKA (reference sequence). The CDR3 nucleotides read TGCAGTGCTAGAGAGCGGAATTCCGGGACAGGGGTCCGAGGGCCCCAGCATTTT. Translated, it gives CSARERNSGTGVRGPQHF.

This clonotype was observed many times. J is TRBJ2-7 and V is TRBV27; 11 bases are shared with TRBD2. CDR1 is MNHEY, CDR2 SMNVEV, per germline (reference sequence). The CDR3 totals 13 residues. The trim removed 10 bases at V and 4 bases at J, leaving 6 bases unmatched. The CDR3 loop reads CATSGTSGYEQYF. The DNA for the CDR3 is TGTGCCACCTCCGGGACTAGCGGTTACGAGCAGTACTTC.

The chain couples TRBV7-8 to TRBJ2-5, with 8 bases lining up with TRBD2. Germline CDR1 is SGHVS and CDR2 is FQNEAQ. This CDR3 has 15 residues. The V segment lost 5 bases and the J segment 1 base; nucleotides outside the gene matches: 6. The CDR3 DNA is TGTGCCAGCAGCCAATGGACTAGCAGCCAAGAGACCCAGTACTTC. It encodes CASSQWTSSQETQYF.

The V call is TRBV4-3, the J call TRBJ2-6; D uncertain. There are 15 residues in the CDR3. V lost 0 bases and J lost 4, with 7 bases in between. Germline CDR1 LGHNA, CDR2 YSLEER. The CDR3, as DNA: TGCGCCAGCAGCCAAGATAACTTCGGGGCCAACGTCCTGACTTTC. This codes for CASSQDNFGANVLTF.

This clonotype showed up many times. CDR3 in amino acids: CASSLSFGGYEQYF. The DNA of the CDR3 is TGTGCCAGCAGCTTATCCTTTGGTGGCTACGAGCAGTACTTC. J is TRBJ2-7 and V is TRBV7-9; D ambiguous. CDR1 and CDR2 (germline): SEHNR, FQNEAQ (reference sequence). The CDR3 consists of 14 residues. Between the trimmed V and J ends, which lost 2 bases and 3 bases, there was a span of 11 bases. The full variable domain, completed using reference TRBV7-9 and TRBJ2-7, is DTGVSQNPRHKITKRGQNVTFRCDPISEHNRLYWYRQTLGQGPEFLTYFQNEAQLEKSRLLSDRFSAERPKGSFSTLEIQRTEQGDSAMYLCASSLSFGGYEQYFGPGTRLTVT.

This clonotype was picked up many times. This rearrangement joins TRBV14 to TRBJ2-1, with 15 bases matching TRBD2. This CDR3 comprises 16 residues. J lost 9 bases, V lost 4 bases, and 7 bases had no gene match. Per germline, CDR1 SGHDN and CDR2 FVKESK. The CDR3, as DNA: TGTGCCAGCAGCCGATACGGGACTAGCGGGGGGTCTGAGCAGTTCTTC. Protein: CASSRYGTSGGSEQFF.

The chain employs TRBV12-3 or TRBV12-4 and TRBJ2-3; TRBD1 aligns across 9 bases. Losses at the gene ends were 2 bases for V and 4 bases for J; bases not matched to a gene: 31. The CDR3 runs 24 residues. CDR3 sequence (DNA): TGTGCCAGCAGTTTAAACCTTCGCAAGTCGGGACAGGGAAGAGGGACGAAACCCCCAGATACGCAGTATTTT. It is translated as CASSLNLRKSGQGRGTKPPDTQYF.

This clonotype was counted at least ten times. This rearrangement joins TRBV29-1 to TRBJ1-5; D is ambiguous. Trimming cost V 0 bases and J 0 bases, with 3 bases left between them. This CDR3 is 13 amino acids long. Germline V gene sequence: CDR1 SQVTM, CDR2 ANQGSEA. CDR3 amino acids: CSVEDSSNQPQHF. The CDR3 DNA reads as TGCAGCGTTGAAGACAGTAGCAATCAGCCCCAGCATTTT. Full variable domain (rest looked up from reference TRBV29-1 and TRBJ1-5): SAVISQKPSRDICQRGTSLTIQCQVDSQVTMMFWYRQQPGQSLTLIATANQGSEATYESGFVIDKFPISRPNLTFSTLTVSNMSPEDSSIYLCSVEDSSNQPQHFGDGTRLSIL.

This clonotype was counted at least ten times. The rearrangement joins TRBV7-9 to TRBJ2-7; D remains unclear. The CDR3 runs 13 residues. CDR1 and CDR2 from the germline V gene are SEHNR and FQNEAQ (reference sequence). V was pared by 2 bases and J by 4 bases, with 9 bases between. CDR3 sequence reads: CASSLIPSYEQYF. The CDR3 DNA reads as TGTGCCAGCAGCTTAATCCCTTCATACGAGCAGTACTTC.

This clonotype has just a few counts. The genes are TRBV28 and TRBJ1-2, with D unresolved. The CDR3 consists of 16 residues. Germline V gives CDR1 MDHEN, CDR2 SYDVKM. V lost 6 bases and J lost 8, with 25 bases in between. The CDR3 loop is CASSYTPRAVIWGYTF. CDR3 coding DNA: TGTGCCAGCAGCTATACCCCACGGGCAGTTATATGGGGCTACACCTTC.